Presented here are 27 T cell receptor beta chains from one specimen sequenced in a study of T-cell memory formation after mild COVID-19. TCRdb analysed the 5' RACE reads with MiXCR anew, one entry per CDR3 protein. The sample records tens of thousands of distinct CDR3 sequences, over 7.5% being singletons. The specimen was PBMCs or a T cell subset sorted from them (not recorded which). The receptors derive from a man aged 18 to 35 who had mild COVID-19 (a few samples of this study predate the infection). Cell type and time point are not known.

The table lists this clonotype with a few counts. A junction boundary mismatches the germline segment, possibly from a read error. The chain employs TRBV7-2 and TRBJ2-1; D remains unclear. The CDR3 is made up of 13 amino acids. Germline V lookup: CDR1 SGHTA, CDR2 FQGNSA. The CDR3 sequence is CASSFSMSSASLF. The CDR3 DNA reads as TGTGCCAGCAGCTTTAGTATGAGCTCGGCTTCGCTCTTC.

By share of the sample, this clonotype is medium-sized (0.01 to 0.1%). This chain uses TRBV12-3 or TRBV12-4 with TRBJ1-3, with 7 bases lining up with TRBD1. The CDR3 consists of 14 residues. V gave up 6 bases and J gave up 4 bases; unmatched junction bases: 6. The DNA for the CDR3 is TGTGCCAGCAGGGAGACAGGGTCGGGAAACACCATATATTTT. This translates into CASRETGSGNTIYF.

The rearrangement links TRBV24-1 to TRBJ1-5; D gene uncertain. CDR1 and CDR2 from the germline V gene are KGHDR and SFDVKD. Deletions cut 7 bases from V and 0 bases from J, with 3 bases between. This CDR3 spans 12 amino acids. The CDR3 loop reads CATSDSNQPQHF. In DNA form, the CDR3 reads TGTGCCACCAGCGATAGCAATCAGCCCCAGCATTTT.

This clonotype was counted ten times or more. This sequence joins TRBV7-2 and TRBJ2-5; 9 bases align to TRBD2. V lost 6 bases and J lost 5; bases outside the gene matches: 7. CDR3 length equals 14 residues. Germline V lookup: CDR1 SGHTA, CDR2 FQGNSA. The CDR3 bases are TGTGCCAGCAGTCTCGGGACTAGCAGGGAGACCCAGTACTTC. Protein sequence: CASSLGTSRETQYF.

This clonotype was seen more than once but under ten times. CDR3 nucleotide sequence: TGCGCCAGCAGTTTTGACAGCACAGATACGCAGTATTTT. It yields the protein CASSFDSTDTQYF. This chain connects TRBV5-1 to TRBJ2-3; D gene ambiguous. V shed 5 bases and J shed 0 bases, with 7 bases lying between them. From germline, CDR1 is SGHRS and CDR2 YFSETQ. The CDR3 sequence is 13 residues long.

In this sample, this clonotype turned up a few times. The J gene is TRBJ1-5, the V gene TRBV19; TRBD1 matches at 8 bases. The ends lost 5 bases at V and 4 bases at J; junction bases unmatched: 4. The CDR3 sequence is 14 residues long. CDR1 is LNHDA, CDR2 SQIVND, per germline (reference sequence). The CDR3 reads CASSRDRFNQPQHF. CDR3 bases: TGTGCCAGTAGTCGGGACAGGTTTAATCAGCCCCAGCATTTT.

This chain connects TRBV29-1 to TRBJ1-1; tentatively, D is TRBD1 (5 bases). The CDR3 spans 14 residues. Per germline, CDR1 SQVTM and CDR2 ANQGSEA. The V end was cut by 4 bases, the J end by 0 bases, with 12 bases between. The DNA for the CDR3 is TGCAGCGTTGGTGCCGGGGCCCTGAACACTGAAGCTTTCTTT. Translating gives CSVGAGALNTEAFF.

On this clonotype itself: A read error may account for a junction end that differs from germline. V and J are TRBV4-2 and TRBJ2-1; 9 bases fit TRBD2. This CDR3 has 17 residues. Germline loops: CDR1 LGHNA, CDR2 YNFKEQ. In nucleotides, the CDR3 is TGTGCCAGCAGACAAGGCCATAGCGGGGGCCCGTACAATGAGCAGTTCTTC. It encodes CASRQGHSGGPYNEQFF.

This CDR3 reads CASSLATGEQYF. CDR3 DNA sequence: TGTGCCAGCAGTTTAGCGACCGGCGAGCAGTACTTC. The gene calls are TRBV12-3 or TRBV12-4 and TRBJ2-7; no definite D call. V shed 0 bases and J shed 6 bases, with 6 bases lying between them. The CDR3 length is 12 residues.

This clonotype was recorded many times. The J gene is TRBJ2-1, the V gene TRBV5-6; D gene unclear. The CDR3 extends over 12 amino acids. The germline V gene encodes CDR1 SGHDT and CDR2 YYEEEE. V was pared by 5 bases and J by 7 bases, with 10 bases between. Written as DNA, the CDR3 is TGTGCCAGCAGTCTCAGGTCGAATGAGCAGTTCTTC. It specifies CASSLRSNEQFF.

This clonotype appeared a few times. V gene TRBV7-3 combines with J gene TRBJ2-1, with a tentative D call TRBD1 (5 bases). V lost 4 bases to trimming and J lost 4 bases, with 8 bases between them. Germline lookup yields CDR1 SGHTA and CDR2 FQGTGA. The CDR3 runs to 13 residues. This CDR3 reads CASSSRQYNEQFF. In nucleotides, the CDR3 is TGTGCCAGCAGCTCCAGACAGTACAATGAGCAGTTCTTC.

The CDR3 DNA sequence: TGTGCCAGCAGTACTGCCGGTACCACAGATACGCAGTATTTT. Its protein is CASSTAGTTDTQYF. The genes are TRBV28 and TRBJ2-3; D unclear. V gave up 5 bases and J gave up 2 bases, with 11 bases separating them. The CDR3 length is 14 residues. CDR1 and CDR2 (germline): MDHEN, SYDVKM.

CDR3 residues: CASTTTPDRANTGELFF. The CDR3 coding sequence is TGCGCCAGCACAACCACACCGGATCGGGCGAACACCGGGGAGCTGTTTTTT. The chain has TRBV5-1 and TRBJ2-2; no firm D call. The CDR3 is 17 residues long. The germline V and J ends were trimmed by 6 bases and 0 bases, with 18 bases remaining between them. CDR1 is SGHRS and CDR2 is YFSETQ in the germline V gene.

The CDR3 DNA sequence: TGTGCCAGCAGGGGACTCGAATCCTACGAGCAGTACTTC. Amino acid sequence: CASRGLESYEQYF. This chain uses TRBV3-1 with TRBJ2-7; a weak D match, TRBD2 (6 bases). The V gene lost 6 bases and the J gene lost 1 base, with 10 bases spanning the gap. Germline V gene sequence: CDR1 LGHDT, CDR2 YNNKEL (reference sequence). The CDR3 covers 13 residues.

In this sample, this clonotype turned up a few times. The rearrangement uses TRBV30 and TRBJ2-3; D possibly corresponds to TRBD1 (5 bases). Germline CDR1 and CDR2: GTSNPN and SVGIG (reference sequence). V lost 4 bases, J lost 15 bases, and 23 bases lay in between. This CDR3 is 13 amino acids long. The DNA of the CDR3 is TGTGCCTGGACAGGGCTCACCAGCTTCCCGGTATATTTT. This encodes CAWTGLTSFPVYF. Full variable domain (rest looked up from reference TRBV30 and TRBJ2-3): SQTIHQWPATLVQPVGSPLSLECTVEGTSNPNLYWYRQAAGRGLQLLFYSVGIGQISSEVPQNLSASRPQDRQFILSSKKLLLSDSGFYLCAWTGLTSFPVYFGPGTRLTVL.

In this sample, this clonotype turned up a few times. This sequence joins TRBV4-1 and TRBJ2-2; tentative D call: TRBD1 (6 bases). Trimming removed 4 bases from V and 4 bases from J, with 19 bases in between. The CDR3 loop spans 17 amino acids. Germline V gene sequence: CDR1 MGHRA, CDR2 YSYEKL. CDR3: CASSLGQPSMGTGELFF. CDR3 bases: TGCGCCAGCAGCCTCGGACAGCCGAGCATGGGCACCGGGGAGCTGTTTTTT.

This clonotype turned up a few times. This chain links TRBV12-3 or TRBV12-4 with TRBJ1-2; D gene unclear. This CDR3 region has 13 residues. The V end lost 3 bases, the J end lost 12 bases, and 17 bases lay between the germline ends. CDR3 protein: CASSLGSDQIHTF. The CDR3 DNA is TGTGCCAGCAGTTTGGGATCAGACCAGATCCACACCTTC.

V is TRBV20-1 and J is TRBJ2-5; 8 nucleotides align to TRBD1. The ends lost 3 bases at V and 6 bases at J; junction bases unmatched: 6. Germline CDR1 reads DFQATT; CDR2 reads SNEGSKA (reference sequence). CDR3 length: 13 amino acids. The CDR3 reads CSARDRAGKTQYF. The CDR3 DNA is TGCAGTGCTAGGGACAGGGCGGGAAAGACCCAGTACTTC.

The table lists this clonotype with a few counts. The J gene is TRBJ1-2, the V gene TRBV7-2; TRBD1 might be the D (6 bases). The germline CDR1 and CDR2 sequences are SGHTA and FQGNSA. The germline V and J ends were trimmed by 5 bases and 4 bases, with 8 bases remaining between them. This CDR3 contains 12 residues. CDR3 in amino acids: CASSMDSYGYTF. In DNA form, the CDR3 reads TGTGCCAGCAGCATGGACAGCTATGGCTACACCTTC.

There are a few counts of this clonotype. CDR3 DNA: TGCAGCGGGATGGACACTGAAGCTTTCTTT. It is translated as CSGMDTEAFF. J is TRBJ1-1 and V is TRBV29-1; D call uncertain. V lost 7 bases to trimming and J lost 3 bases, with 6 bases between them. The CDR3 loop spans 10 amino acids. Germline-derived CDR1 and CDR2 are SQVTM and ANQGSEA.

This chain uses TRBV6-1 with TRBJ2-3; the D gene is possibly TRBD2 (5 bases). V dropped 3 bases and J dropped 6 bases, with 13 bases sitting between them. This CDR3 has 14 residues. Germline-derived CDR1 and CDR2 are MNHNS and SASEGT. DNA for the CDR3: TGTGCCAGCAGTGACCTCCCGGGGAAGGATACGCAGTATTTT. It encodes CASSDLPGKDTQYF.

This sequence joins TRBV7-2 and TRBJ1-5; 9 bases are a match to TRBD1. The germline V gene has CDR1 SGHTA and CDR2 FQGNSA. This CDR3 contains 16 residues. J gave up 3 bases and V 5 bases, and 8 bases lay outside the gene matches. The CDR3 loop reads CASSRLGQGNNQPQHF. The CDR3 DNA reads TGTGCCAGCAGCCGACTAGGACAGGGGAACAATCAGCCCCAGCATTTT.

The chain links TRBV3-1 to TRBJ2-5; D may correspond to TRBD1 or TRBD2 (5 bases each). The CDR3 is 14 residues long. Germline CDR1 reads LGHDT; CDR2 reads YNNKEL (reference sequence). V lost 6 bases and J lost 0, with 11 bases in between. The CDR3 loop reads CASRGDGDQETQYF. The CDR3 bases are TGTGCCAGCAGAGGGGACGGGGACCAAGAGACCCAGTACTTC.

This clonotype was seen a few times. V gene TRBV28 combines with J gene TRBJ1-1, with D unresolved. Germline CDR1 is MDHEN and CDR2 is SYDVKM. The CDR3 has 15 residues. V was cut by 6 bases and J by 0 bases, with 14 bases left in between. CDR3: CASSPPGLLNTEAFF. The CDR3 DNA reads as TGTGCCAGCAGCCCCCCGGGGTTGTTGAACACTGAAGCTTTCTTT.

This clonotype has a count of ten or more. CDR3 DNA: TGTGCCAGCTCACTCAAGGGTGCATCGGAGACCCAGTACTTC. Translation: CASSLKGASETQYF. The V and J genes are TRBV18 and TRBJ2-5; D unclear. The CDR3 consists of 14 residues. Looked up from germline, CDR1 is KGHSH and CDR2 is LQKENI. Between the trimmed V and J ends, which lost 4 bases and 5 bases, there was a span of 14 bases. The whole variable domain, filled in from reference TRBV18 and TRBJ2-5, reads NAGVMQNPRHLVRRRGQEARLRCSPMKGHSHVYWYRQLPEEGLKFMVYLQKENIIDESGMPKERFSAEFPKEGPSILRIQQVVRGDSAAYFCASSLKGASETQYFGPGTRLLVL.

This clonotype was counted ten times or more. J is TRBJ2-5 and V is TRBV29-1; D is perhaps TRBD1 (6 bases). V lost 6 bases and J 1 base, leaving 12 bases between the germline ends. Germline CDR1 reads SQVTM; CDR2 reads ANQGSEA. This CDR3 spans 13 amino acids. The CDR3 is CSVRQGGQETQYF. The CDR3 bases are TGCAGCGTCCGACAAGGGGGCCAAGAGACCCAGTACTTC. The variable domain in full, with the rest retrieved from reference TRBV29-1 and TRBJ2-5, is SAVISQKPSRDICQRGTSLTIQCQVDSQVTMMFWYRQQPGQSLTLIATANQGSEATYESGFVIDKFPISRPNLTFSTLTVSNMSPEDSSIYLCSVRQGGQETQYFGPGTRLLVL.

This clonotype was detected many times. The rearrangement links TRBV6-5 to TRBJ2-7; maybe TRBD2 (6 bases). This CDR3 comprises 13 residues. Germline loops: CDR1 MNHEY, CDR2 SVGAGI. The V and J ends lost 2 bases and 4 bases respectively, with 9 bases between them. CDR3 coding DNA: TGTGCCAGCAGTTACGCCCGGGGGTACGAGCAGTACGTC. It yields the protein CASSYARGYEQYV.